This T cell receptor beta chain was obtained from a study of blood T cell repertoires in COVID-19. Background on the study: Spain, Italy and the United States supplied samples that represented acute and convalescent COVID-19. Sources were T cells, B-cell-depleted T cells, or PBMCs; the material itself was cDNA or gDNA.

Per the authors' pipeline: Researchers report that nucleated cell counts were estimated from reference gene primer amplification. Here immunoSEQ multiplex PCR was the method, and the copy in TCRdb shows in-frame clones only, minus some. V and J calls plus clone size are reproduced from that table; the DNA served to infer D and trimming. Seen here are about 120,000 clones, 90% observed once, and the top ten hold more than 3%. The CDR3 loop spans 15 amino acids. CDR1 and CDR2 from the germline V gene are LNHDA and SQIVND (reference sequence). V shed 3 bases, J shed 9 bases, and the junction held 14 bases outside the gene matches. Seattle enrolled patients during active infection and tracked them longitudinally.

The V call is TRBV19, the J call TRBJ2-7; 7 nucleotides line up with TRBD2. The sequenced sample consisted of peripheral blood. The TCR was taken from a woman aged 55-70 years with COVID-19, enrolled during active disease. CDR3 coding DNA: TGTGCCAGTAGTATTCGAGCGGGGCCCGCCCCTGGGCAGTACTTC. Translated, it gives CASSIRAGPAPGQYF.